The rows below give T cell receptor beta chains drawn from one sample of a study of cytomegalovirus exposure and HLA in healthy donors. Produced via immunoSEQ multiplex PCR; TCRdb's table is partial and in-frame only. The top ten clones hold less than 1.2% of a sample with over 250,000 clones, 80% to 90% of them seen once. Sequencing was done on a sample of PBMCs. All receptors derive from a woman in her late teens or twenties in good health and CMV-seronegative. CDR3s include the opening cysteine and the closing phenylalanine or tryptophan. A D gene is named only where the DNA matches it firmly. For some rows the clone size is stated as once, few or many, or as a class when expanded; others skip it.

clone size	D gene	V gene	J gene	CDR3 DNA	CDR3 protein
.	.	TRBV19	TRBJ1-1	TGTGCCAGTAGTATACGGCAGGGTAGTACTGAAGCTTTCTTT	CASSIRQGSTEAFF
few	.	TRBV19	TRBJ2-7	TGTGCCAGTAGCCCACGAAGCGAGGGGACACTAACCTCCTACGAGCAGTACTTC	CASSPRSEGTLTSYEQYF
few	TRBD1	TRBV30	TRBJ1-5	TGTGCCTGGAGTCCGACAGGGAATCAGCCCCAGCATTTT	CAWSPTGNQPQHF
few	TRBD1	TRBV27	TRBJ1-6	TGTGCCAGCAGTTTAGGGACAGGGCGCAATTCACCCCTCCACTTT	CASSLGTGRNSPLHF
.	.	TRBV5-6	TRBJ1-1	TGTGCCAGCAGCGATCTACGCTACACTGAAGCTTTCTTT	CASSDLRYTEAFF
.	TRBD1	TRBV14	TRBJ1-2	TGTGCCAGCAGCCACCCCAACAGGGGAAAACTTTACTATGGCTACACCTTC	CASSHPNRGKLYYGYTF
once	.	TRBV25-1	TRBJ1-1	TGTGCCAGCAGTGATCCAGGGGTAGAAGCTTTCTTT	CASSDPGVEAFF
.	TRBD2	TRBV29-1	TRBJ2-7	TGCAGCGTTTATAGCGGGTCCTACGAGCAGTACTTC	CSVYSGSYEQYF
many	TRBD1	TRBV5-1	TRBJ2-2	TGCGCCAGCAGCTTAAGCCCAGGGGGCGTCGGGGAGCTGTTTTTT	CASSLSPGGVGELFF
.	.	TRBV18	TRBJ1-2	TGTGCCAGCTCACCAGTCGATCGGCAGGCCTCCGCAGAGGGCTACACCTTC	CASSPVDRQASAEGYTF
.	TRBD1	TRBV7-6	TRBJ2-3	TGTGCCAGCAGCTTAGCCGGGACAGGGGCAGATACGCAGTATTTT	CASSLAGTGADTQYF
once	.	TRBV6-5	TRBJ1-1	TGTGCCAGCAGCACCAGAGACAGGTCTGAAGCTTTCTTT	CASSTRDRSEAFF
.	TRBD1	TRBV2	TRBJ1-5	TGTGCCAGCAGCCGGTTTACAGGGGTCCTCAATCAGCCCCAGCATTTT	CASSRFTGVLNQPQHF
.	.	TRBV28	TRBJ2-7	TGTGCCAGCAGTTACCCAAAACTACCCGAGCAGTACTTC	CASSYPKLPEQYF
.	.	TRBV4-1	TRBJ1-5	TGCGCCAGCAGCCAAGATCCCCGGACATTAATAGGGAATCAGCCCCAGCATTTT	CASSQDPRTLIGNQPQHF
.	TRBD1	TRBV6-1	TRBJ2-7	TGTGCCAGCAGGGCAGGGGGTGCGTACGAGCAGTACTTC	CASRAGGAYEQYF
.	TRBD1	TRBV7-6	TRBJ2-2	TGTGCCAGCAGCACCCCCCGGGACAGGGGGAACACCGGGGAGCTGTTTTTT	CASSTPRDRGNTGELFF
.	.	TRBV10-2	TRBJ1-2	TGCGCCAGCAGTTGGAGACCCACCGATAACTATGGCTACACCTTC	CASSWRPTDNYGYTF
few	TRBD2	TRBV6-4	TRBJ2-1	TGTGCCAGCGGACTGACTAGCGGGAGTAACAATGAGCAGTTCTTC	CASGLTSGSNNEQFF
.	.	TRBV9	TRBJ2-2	TGTGCCAGCAGCGTAGATCCGGCCGGGGAGCTGTTTTTT	CASSVDPAGELFF
.	TRBD1	TRBV28	TRBJ2-7	TGTGCCAGCAGTTTAGACAGGGGAGCCTCCTACGAGCAGTACTTC	CASSLDRGASYEQYF
once	.	TRBV29-1	TRBJ1-2	TGCAGCGTTCAATCGGCACCCGGAGGTGGCTACACCTTC	CSVQSAPGGGYTF
.	.	TRBV6-1	TRBJ1-5	TGTGCCAGCAGTGACTTGGGGGGGTATAGCAATCAGCCCCAGCATTTT	CASSDLGGYSNQPQHF
.	TRBD2	TRBV30	TRBJ2-3	TGTGCCTGGAGTGCCCCGCGGGGGACAGATACGCAGTATTTT	CAWSAPRGTDTQYF
.	TRBD2	TRBV14	TRBJ2-7	TGTGCCAGCAGCCAAATAGCGGGAGCTCGCTACGAGCAGTACTTC	CASSQIAGARYEQYF
.	TRBD1	TRBV5-6	TRBJ1-1	TGTGCCAGCAGCTTGGAGGGGGACAGAGTAGGAGCTTTCTTT	CASSLEGDRVGAFF
.	TRBD1	TRBV9	TRBJ1-4	TGTGCCAGCAGCGGGAAACAGGGGGATGAAAAACTGTTTTTT	CASSGKQGDEKLFF
.	.	TRBV7-9	TRBJ2-6	TGTGCCAGCAGCTTACCAGGGACACCCTCTGGGGCCAACGTCCTGACTTTC	CASSLPGTPSGANVLTF
.	.	TRBV18	TRBJ2-1	TGTGCCAGCTCACCTACCACCGGAGGACGGTACAATGAGCAGTTCTTC	CASSPTTGGRYNEQFF
few	TRBD1	TRBV6-5	TRBJ1-2	TGTGCCAGCAGCACGGACAGGGACAATGGCTACACCTTC	CASSTDRDNGYTF
.	TRBD2	TRBV10-1	TRBJ2-7	TGCGCCAGCAGTGGCGTTAGCGGGATCCAGTACTTC	CASSGVSGIQYF
.	.	TRBV18	TRBJ1-2	TGTGCCAGCTCACTTGGGGCAGATAATAGCTATGGCTACACCTTC	CASSLGADNSYGYTF
.	.	TRBV30	TRBJ1-6	TGTGCCTGGCAGCCGGGAGGGTTAAGTCCCCTCCACTTT	CAWQPGGLSPLHF
.	TRBD2	TRBV9	TRBJ2-3	TGTGCCAGCAGCGAGGAGACTAGCCCCGTGGGAGATACGCAGTATTTT	CASSEETSPVGDTQYF
.	.	TRBV7-6	TRBJ2-1	TGTGCCAGCAGCTCACGCCGGGGGGCGAGAGAGCAGTTCTTC	CASSSRRGAREQFF
.	.	TRBV9	TRBJ2-5	TGTGCCAGCAGCCCCACTACGGAGACCCAGTACTTC	CASSPTTETQYF
.	.	TRBV27	TRBJ1-2	TGTGCCAGCAGTCCTCAGGGGATTGGCTACACCTTC	CASSPQGIGYTF
.	TRBD1	TRBV25-1	TRBJ1-6	TGTGCCAGCCAGATACAGGGGAGGCTTGCTTCACCCCTCCACTTT	CASQIQGRLASPLHF
.	.	TRBV13	TRBJ2-7	TGTGCCAGCAGCTTAAACGGTGTTACCTACGAGCAGTACTTC	CASSLNGVTYEQYF
.	TRBD2	TRBV7-2	TRBJ2-1	TGTGCCAGCAGCTTAGGCGCGGGAGTTCTCAATGAGCAGTTCTTC	CASSLGAGVLNEQFF
.	.	TRBV5-1	TRBJ1-5	TGCGCCAGCAGCCCGACAGGTTTCGGGAATCAGCCCCAGCATTTT	CASSPTGFGNQPQHF
.	.	TRBV5-4	TRBJ2-7	TGTGCCAGCAGCTTGCGAGGGCGCGGCTACGAGCAGTACTTC	CASSLRGRGYEQYF
.	TRBD1	TRBV6-5	TRBJ1-2	TGTGCCAGCAGTGCCCAGACAGGGGAGACCTATGGCTACACCTTC	CASSAQTGETYGYTF
few	TRBD2	TRBV30	TRBJ2-7	TGTGCCTGGAGTGGCGGGGGATTTCCCTACGAGCAGTACTTC	CAWSGGGFPYEQYF
.	.	TRBV29-1	TRBJ1-1	TGCAGCGTTGGACAGCCGATGACTGAAGCTTTCTTT	CSVGQPMTEAFF